This T cell receptor (beta chain) appears in the sequencing data of a study of blood T cell repertoires in COVID-19. About the research overall: Samples taken during acute and convalescent COVID-19 were collected in the United States, Italy and Spain. T cells, B-cell-depleted T cells, or PBMCs supplied cDNA or gDNA.

In germline, CDR1 is LNHDA, CDR2 SQIVND (reference sequence). The CDR3 totals 15 residues. V gave up 5 bases and J gave up 6 bases; unmatched junction bases: 10. In the original processing: Amplification of reference gene primers was used by the study to estimate nucleated cell counts. TCRdb's table, derived via immunoSEQ multiplex PCR, lists solely in-frame clones and lacks some. Clonal size and the V and J genes are those of that table, whereas D and trimming came from the DNA. The sample records a few hundred thousand clones, 85% being singletons. Sequenced: peripheral blood. The chain carries TRBV19 and TRBJ1-5, with 7 bases fitting TRBD1. This receptor was identified in a human donor in a cohort sampled during active COVID-19. In DNA form, the CDR3 reads TGTGCCAGTAGTCCGGGACAGTCGACTGGTCAGCCCCAGCATTTT. Its translation: CASSPGQSTGQPQHF.